The rows below give T cell receptor beta chains drawn from one sample of a study of blood T cell repertoires in COVID-19. Profiled with immunoSEQ multiplex PCR; TCRdb holds only in-frame clones, not every one. This repertoire shows 70,000 or so clones, approximately 90% found once; its top ten account for just over 5%. Sequenced: peripheral blood. The receptors derive from a woman aged 18-29 years with acute or convalescent COVID-19. CDR3s include the opening cysteine and the closing phenylalanine or tryptophan. Each record gives: clone size, V gene, J gene, D gene, CDR3 protein, CDR3 DNA. D genes are given only for firm matches. The size of a clone is reported for some rows only, either as once, few or many, or as a class for expanded clones.

size: -
V: TRBV18
J: TRBJ2-7
D: TRBD2
CDR3: CASSLTSGGGSLHEQYF
DNA: TGTGCCAGCTCACTGACTAGCGGGGGGGGGAGTCTCCACGAGCAGTACTTC

size: -
V: TRBV19
J: TRBJ1-5
D: TRBD1
CDR3: CASRPGTGRRSNQPQHF
DNA: TGTGCCAGTCGTCCCGGGACAGGGAGACGTAGCAATCAGCCCCAGCATTTT

size: -
V: TRBV5-6
J: TRBJ2-7
D: TRBD1
CDR3: CASSSLRDRGFEQYF
DNA: TGTGCCAGCAGCTCGCTCCGGGACAGGGGTTTTGAGCAGTACTTC

size: once
V: TRBV4-1
J: TRBJ2-4
D: TRBD2
CDR3: CASSQGPAGGPVNIQYF
DNA: TGCGCCAGCAGCCAAGGCCCTGCGGGGGGGCCAGTAAACATTCAGTACTTC

size: -
V: TRBV11-2
J: TRBJ1-1
D: -
CDR3: CASSLEVGTNTEAFF
DNA: TGTGCCAGCAGCTTAGAAGTCGGTACCAACACTGAAGCTTTCTTT

size: -
V: TRBV5-1
J: TRBJ1-2
D: -
CDR3: CASSLESARAGYTF
DNA: TGCGCCAGCAGCTTGGAGTCCGCGCGAGCAGGCTACACCTTC

size: -
V: TRBV30
J: TRBJ1-5
D: TRBD1
CDR3: CAWSDQTGGGQPQHF
DNA: TGTGCCTGGAGCGACCAGACAGGGGGCGGTCAGCCCCAGCATTTT

size: -
V: TRBV2
J: TRBJ1-2
D: -
CDR3: CASSEFLQSPYGYTF
DNA: TGTGCCAGCAGTGAATTTTTACAGTCTCCATATGGCTACACCTTC

size: -
V: TRBV7-9
J: TRBJ1-3
D: -
CDR3: CASSFSGVGGTGNTIYF
DNA: TGTGCCAGCAGCTTCTCCGGGGTTGGGGGGACGGGAAACACCATATATTTT

size: -
V: TRBV28
J: TRBJ1-3
D: -
CDR3: CASSLSGQLFSGNTIYF
DNA: TGTGCCAGCAGTTTATCCGGACAGCTGTTCTCTGGAAACACCATATATTTT

size: -
V: TRBV21-1
J: TRBJ2-5
D: -
CDR3: CASSNKIRQGSDETQYF
DNA: TGTGCCAGCAGCAACAAAATTAGACAGGGTTCGGATGAGACCCAGTACTTC

size: few
V: TRBV15
J: TRBJ2-7
D: -
CDR3: CATSRDRAPGGEQYF
DNA: TGTGCCACCAGCAGAGATCGAGCCCCAGGAGGCGAGCAGTACTTC

size: -
V: TRBV5-1
J: TRBJ2-5
D: -
CDR3: CASSLVSGRRETQYF
DNA: TGCGCCAGCAGCTTGGTGTCAGGCCGGAGGGAGACCCAGTACTTC

size: -
V: TRBV30
J: TRBJ1-1
D: -
CDR3: CAVDRLNTEAFF
DNA: TGTGCCGTGGACAGACTGAACACTGAAGCTTTCTTT

size: -
V: TRBV28
J: TRBJ2-5
D: -
CDR3: CASSLGRLWETQYF
DNA: TGTGCCAGCAGTTTAGGCAGGCTATGGGAGACCCAGTACTTC

size: -
V: TRBV5-6
J: TRBJ1-4
D: -
CDR3: CASSLGAQGEKLFF
DNA: TGTGCCAGCAGCTTGGGCGCCCAGGGTGAAAAACTGTTTTTT

size: -
V: TRBV23-1
J: TRBJ1-4
D: TRBD1
CDR3: CASSNRDSNEKLFF
DNA: TGCGCCAGCAGTAACCGGGACAGTAATGAAAAACTGTTTTTT

size: -
V: TRBV5-4
J: TRBJ2-5
D: -
CDR3: CASSSLGRGGAPETQYF
DNA: TGTGCCAGCAGCTCACTTGGAAGAGGGGGGGCCCCTGAGACCCAGTACTTC

size: -
V: TRBV19
J: TRBJ2-1
D: TRBD1
CDR3: CASSALDREKQFF
DNA: TGTGCCAGTAGCGCACTTGACAGGGAAAAGCAGTTCTTC

size: once
V: TRBV6-6
J: TRBJ1-1
D: -
CDR3: CASRTDTNTEAFF
DNA: TGTGCCAGCAGGACGGACACGAACACTGAAGCTTTCTTT

size: -
V: TRBV6-4
J: TRBJ2-3
D: TRBD2
CDR3: CASSAELAGGPNTDTQYF
DNA: TGTGCCAGCAGTGCCGAACTAGCGGGGGGGCCGAACACAGATACGCAGTATTTT

size: -
V: TRBV20-1
J: TRBJ2-7
D: -
CDR3: CSASERYEQYF
DNA: TGCAGTGCCAGCGAGCGATACGAGCAGTACTTC

size: -
V: TRBV7-8
J: TRBJ2-6
D: TRBD1
CDR3: CASSSYRGSGANVLTF
DNA: TGTGCCAGCAGCTCGTACAGGGGGTCTGGGGCCAACGTCCTGACTTTC

size: -
V: TRBV27
J: TRBJ1-1
D: TRBD1
CDR3: CASSTYGGQEAFF
DNA: TGTGCCAGCAGTACGTACGGGGGACAGGAAGCTTTCTTT

size: -
V: TRBV28
J: TRBJ2-7
D: TRBD1
CDR3: CASRKMTGSYEQYF
DNA: TGTGCCAGCAGAAAGATGACAGGGTCCTACGAGCAGTACTTC

size: -
V: TRBV9
J: TRBJ2-7
D: TRBD1
CDR3: CASSVQPTGGFYEQYF
DNA: TGTGCCAGCAGCGTCCAACCGACAGGGGGCTTTTACGAGCAGTACTTC